This TCR beta chain was sequenced during a study of blood T cell repertoires in COVID-19. At the level of the study: Samples representing acute and convalescent COVID-19 were sourced from the United States, Italy and Spain. PBMCs, B-cell-depleted T cells, or T cells were the source of the cDNA or gDNA that made up the material.

This clone was recorded only once. As processed by the authors: Nucleated cell number was recorded as an estimate derived from reference gene primer amplification. TCRdb keeps only in-frame clones here, not all; method: immunoSEQ multiplex PCR. That table is the source of V, J and clone size, and D and trimming were worked out from the DNA. The repertoire holds around 140,000 clones, with 70% to 90% as singletons. The TCR sequence derives from a woman aged 60 to 75 with acute or convalescent COVID-19. The sequenced sample was peripheral blood.

The CDR3 region has the DNA TGTGCCACCAGTGACACCACAGGGGGCGAGCACGAGCAGTACTTC. Its protein is CATSDTTGGEHEQYF. The chain employs TRBV24-1 and TRBJ2-7; 9 bases align to TRBD1. V dropped 4 bases and J dropped 5; count of bases not matched to a gene: 8. CDR1 KGHDR and CDR2 SFDVKD come from the germline V gene. There are 15 residues in the CDR3.